Following are 17 T cell receptor beta chains from one sample sequenced in a study of shared clonotypes between healthy human individuals. Assay: immunoSEQ multiplex PCR; the TCRdb copy retains only in-frame clones and omits some. This table has millions of clones, roughly 94% appearing once. The source material was naive CD4+ T cells sorted from blood. Subset in this sample: CD45RA+ positively selected. Every receptor here comes from a young man in good health.

The chain employs TRBV6-5 and TRBJ2-7; D might be TRBD1 or TRBD2, each matching 5 bases. Trimming took 9 bases from V and 7 from J, leaving 19 bases between them. Germline CDR1 MNHEY, CDR2 SVGAGI. This CDR3 spans 13 amino acids. The CDR3 reads CASGRDLRGEQYF. CDR3 bases: TGTGCCAGTGGTCGAGACTTGAGGGGTGAGCAGTACTTC.

The rearrangement uses TRBV11-2 and TRBJ2-1; D might be TRBD1 (5 bases). With 1 base removed from V and 4 bases from J, the gap between germline ends came to 8 bases. Germline CDR1 reads SGHAT; CDR2 reads FQNNGV. The CDR3 runs 14 residues. CDR3 residues: CASSLVRGYNEQFF. The CDR3 DNA is TGTGCCAGCAGCTTAGTAAGGGGTTACAATGAGCAGTTCTTC.

This clone has only one observation. The chain is built from TRBV27 and TRBJ2-7; TRBD2 might be the D (6 bases). V lost 5 bases and J 7 bases, leaving 15 bases between the germline ends. The CDR3 contains 13 residues. CDR1 and CDR2 (germline): MNHEY, SMNVEV (reference sequence). The CDR3 protein is CASSASRLGEQYF. The DNA of the CDR3 is TGTGCCAGCAGTGCCTCCCGACTAGGGGAGCAGTACTTC.

V is TRBV20-1 and J is TRBJ1-2; TRBD1 agrees at 8 bases. The germline CDR1 and CDR2 sequences are DFQATT and SNEGSKA (reference sequence). This CDR3 is built from 9 residues. V lost 7 bases to trimming and J lost 13 bases; unmatched junction nucleotides: 5. As DNA, the CDR3 is TGCAGTGTTGGACAGGGAGGCACCTTC. It specifies CSVGQGGTF.

This chain links TRBV7-9 with TRBJ2-5; 13 bases match TRBD2. From germline, CDR1 is SEHNR and CDR2 FQNEAQ (reference sequence). The CDR3 extends over 16 amino acids. Trimming cost V 5 bases and J 5 bases; bases outside gene matches: 8. The DNA of the CDR3 is TGTGCCAGCAGCGTACTAGCGGGGGGGACTAAGGAGACCCAGTACTTC. Protein sequence: CASSVLAGGTKETQYF.

The chain couples TRBV28 to TRBJ2-1; D unclear. V lost 3 bases to trimming and J lost 5 bases, with 14 bases between them. This CDR3 is built from 15 residues. CDR1 is MDHEN, CDR2 SYDVKM, per germline. The CDR3 region is CASSFAGILDNEQFF. CDR3 DNA sequence: TGTGCCAGCAGTTTTGCTGGGATCCTTGACAATGAGCAGTTCTTC.

This clone was seen just once. The CDR3 region is CASSRAGGNTEAFF. The DNA of the CDR3 is TGTGCCAGCAGCCGAGCGGGAGGGAACACTGAAGCTTTCTTT. The chain uses TRBV7-9 and TRBJ1-1, with D unclear. V lost 5 bases to trimming and J lost 1 base, with 11 bases between them. The CDR3 consists of 14 residues. The germline V gene has CDR1 SEHNR and CDR2 FQNEAQ (reference sequence).

This chain joins TRBV18 and TRBJ1-1, with D tentatively TRBD1 (6 bases). The CDR3 has 15 residues. CDR1 and CDR2 (germline): KGHSH, LQKENI. V dropped 3 bases and J dropped 7 bases, with 18 bases sitting between them. The CDR3 region is CASSPFSGAQGEAFF. CDR3 nucleotides: TGTGCCAGCTCACCTTTCTCAGGGGCTCAGGGTGAAGCTTTCTTT.

The V call is TRBV29-1, the J call TRBJ1-4, with TRBD1 matching over 10 bases. The germline V gene has CDR1 SQVTM and CDR2 ANQGSEA. The V gene end was trimmed by 6 bases and the J gene end by 8 bases; junction bases not matched to a gene: 3. This CDR3 region has 12 residues. The CDR3 DNA is TGCAGCGTGGACAGGGGGTCCGAAAAACTGTTTTTT. Translated: CSVDRGSEKLFF.

This clone has a single count. The V call is TRBV7-9, the J call TRBJ1-2; D is unclear. Trimming removed 1 base from V and 4 bases from J, with 10 bases in between. This CDR3 is 14 amino acids long. Germline CDR1 and CDR2: SEHNR and FQNEAQ (reference sequence). The CDR3 DNA follows: TGTGCCAGCAGCTTAGTAACGAATACCTATGGCTACACCTTC. It specifies CASSLVTNTYGYTF.

This sequence joins TRBV5-1 and TRBJ1-4, with D tentatively TRBD1 (5 bases). V dropped 0 bases and J dropped 3 bases, with 12 bases sitting between them. CDR1 is SGHRS and CDR2 is YFSETQ in the germline V gene. The CDR3 is 16 residues long. The CDR3 loop is CASSLDGGAANEKLFF. Written as DNA, the CDR3 is TGCGCCAGCAGCTTGGACGGGGGAGCGGCTAATGAAAAACTGTTTTTT.

The chain carries TRBV5-1 and TRBJ2-7, with 10 bases fitting TRBD1. From germline, CDR1 is SGHRS and CDR2 YFSETQ. V lost 0 bases and J lost 0; bases outside the gene matches: 12. This CDR3 spans 19 amino acids. In DNA form, the CDR3 reads TGCGCCAGCAGCTTGGCTCGGACAGGGGGAGGACTAGCCTCCTACGAGCAGTACTTC. Translating gives CASSLARTGGGLASYEQYF. Full variable domain (outside the CDR3, taken from reference TRBV5-1 and TRBJ2-7): KAGVTQTPRYLIKTRGQQVTLSCSPISGHRSVSWYQQTPGQGLQFLFEYFSETQRNKGNFPGRFSGRQFSNSRSEMNVSTLELGDSALYLCASSLARTGGGLASYEQYFGPGTRLTVT.

Notes on this clone: One end of the junction varies from germline; a read error may be responsible. The chain carries TRBV6-1 and TRBJ1-2; D might be TRBD1 (6 bases). From germline, CDR1 is MNHNS and CDR2 SASEGT. CDR3 length: 11 amino acids. The CDR3 loop is CASREGQGYTF. The CDR3 DNA is TGTGCCAGCAGGGAAGGACAGGGCTACACCTTC.

Regarding this clone: The sample has other DNA sequences that encode this CDR3 too. The J gene is TRBJ2-5, the V gene TRBV7-2, with D tentatively TRBD1 or TRBD2 (6 bases each). This CDR3 comprises 14 residues. CDR1 is SGHTA, CDR2 FQGNSA, per germline. The V and J ends lost 2 bases and 1 base respectively, with 8 bases between them. The CDR3: CASSLRGAQETQYF. For the CDR3, the DNA is TGTGCCAGCAGCTTAAGGGGGGCCCAAGAGACCCAGTACTTC.

As regards this clone: Other nucleotide sequences in the sample specify the same CDR3. This chain links TRBV5-4 with TRBJ2-1; 7 bases are a match to TRBD1. From germline, CDR1 is SGHNT and CDR2 YYREEE (reference sequence). The CDR3 extends over 16 amino acids. The ends lost 3 bases at V and 1 base at J; junction bases unmatched: 7. CDR3 region: CASSSRQGSSYNEQFF. CDR3 sequence (DNA): TGTGCCAGCAGCTCGAGACAGGGATCTTCCTACAATGAGCAGTTCTTC.

The V and J genes are TRBV7-2 and TRBJ2-5; a weak D match, TRBD1 (5 bases). The germline V gene encodes CDR1 SGHTA and CDR2 FQGNSA. The ends were cut back, 0 bases at V and 6 bases at J, with 14 bases in the middle. The CDR3 sequence is 15 residues long. The CDR3 nucleotides read TGTGCCAGCAGCTTAGCAGGGGTCGGTTTGAAGACCCAGTACTTC. This codes for CASSLAGVGLKTQYF.

V and J are TRBV6-4 and TRBJ2-1; 7 bases are shared with TRBD1. Germline CDR1 is MRHNA and CDR2 is SNTAGT. CDR3 length: 15 residues. The trim removed 10 bases at V and 0 bases at J, leaving 9 bases unmatched. The CDR3 loop reads CATRDSISSYNEQFF. DNA for the CDR3: TGTGCCACCCGGGACAGCATCAGCTCCTACAATGAGCAGTTCTTC.